These 16 T cell receptor beta chains share one sample of origin, sequenced in a study of vaccination and CD4 T cells after COVID-19. Stated treatment: roughly nine-day PBMC culture with coronavirus spike peptide pools or control peptides (ViraFEST assay). These TCRs are of unknown antigen specificity. The Oncomine TCR Beta short-read assay generated sequence data from the DNA of cultured CD4+ T cells. MiXCR was run by TCRdb on the PCR reads, yielding one entry per CDR3 protein. The sample has 10,000 to 15,000 distinct CDR3 sequences, around 42% seen once; the top ten hold about a fifth. The material sequenced was CD4+ T cells from blood, cultured in vitro, taken before SARS-CoV-2 vaccination. These receptors originate from a human donor who had recovered from COVID-19.

The genes are TRBV20-1 and TRBJ2-7, with no clear D. The CDR3 length is 17 residues. The germline V and J ends were trimmed by 3 bases and 0 bases, with 21 bases remaining between them. Germline CDR1 is DFQATT and CDR2 is SNEGSKA (reference sequence). CDR3 coding DNA: TGCAGTGCTAGCGGGCGGCTGGAAGCGCGGAGCTCCTACGAGCAGTACTTC. Encoded protein: CSASGRLEARSSYEQYF.

J is TRBJ2-7 and V is TRBV6-1; 7 positions agree with TRBD2. Per germline, CDR1 MNHNS and CDR2 SASEGT. With V trimmed by 7 bases and J by 3 bases, 9 bases remained unmatched. This CDR3 has 14 residues. The CDR3 region is CASTPGSGLYEQYF. The CDR3, as DNA: TGTGCCAGCACGCCGGGTAGCGGGCTCTACGAGCAGTACTTC.

The sample holds one count of this clonotype. CDR3 coding DNA: TGTGCCAGCAGCCGAGCGAAGGGAGCTAACTATGGCTACACCTTC. It translates to CASSRAKGANYGYTF. This chain uses TRBV7-8 with TRBJ1-2; no firm D call. The germline V gene has CDR1 SGHVS and CDR2 FQNEAQ. Trimming removed 5 bases at V and 0 bases at J, with 13 bases between. The CDR3 contains 15 residues.

In its sample, this clonotype was seen a few times. The chain couples TRBV6-1 to TRBJ1-2; maybe TRBD1 (5 bases). The CDR3 sequence is 13 residues long. The germline gives CDR1 MNHNS, CDR2 SASEGT. The ends were cut back, 1 base at V and 4 bases at J, with 7 bases in the middle. CDR3 bases: TGTGCCAGCAGTGAAGGACAGCTCTATGGCTACACCTTC. Protein: CASSEGQLYGYTF.

There are a few counts of this clonotype. The chain combines TRBV6-5 with TRBJ2-7, with D possibly being TRBD1 (6 bases). Trimming removed 4 bases at V and 6 bases at J, with 16 bases between. The CDR3 has 14 amino acids. CDR1 MNHEY and CDR2 SVGAGI come from the germline V gene. CDR3 residues: CASSSQGIGLEQYF. CDR3 bases: TGTGCCAGCAGTTCACAGGGAATTGGGCTCGAGCAGTACTTC.

This clonotype was detected only a few times. This chain connects TRBV19 to TRBJ1-2; 9 bases map to TRBD1. The ends lost 6 bases at V and 4 bases at J; junction bases unmatched: 0. This CDR3 comprises 12 residues. Germline V gene lookup returns CDR1 LNHDA and CDR2 SQIVND (reference sequence). Here the CDR3 DNA reads TGTGCCAGTAGGGGACAGGGCTATGGCTACACCTTC. Amino acid sequence: CASRGQGYGYTF.

The chain combines TRBV7-3 with TRBJ1-6; no clear D. The germline gives CDR1 SGHTA, CDR2 FQGTGA. This CDR3 comprises 14 residues. V was clipped by 2 bases and J by 8 bases, with 10 bases between them. The CDR3 region is CASSLGQKDSPLHF. The CDR3 DNA reads as TGTGCCAGCAGCTTAGGGCAAAAAGATTCACCCCTCCACTTT.

The chain couples TRBV15 to TRBJ2-7; 8 nucleotides agree with TRBD1. The CDR3 has 13 amino acids. V shed 5 bases and J 9 bases; nucleotides not matched to a gene: 9. Per the germline V gene, CDR1 is LNHNV and CDR2 is YYDKDF (reference sequence). The CDR3 bases are TGTGCCACCAGCGAGGGACAGGCTTATGGGCAGTACTTC. Encoded protein: CATSEGQAYGQYF.

This clonotype occurred a few times. The chain employs TRBV20-1 and TRBJ1-6, with D perhaps matching TRBD1 (5 bases). The germline V and J ends were trimmed by 0 bases and 6 bases, with 12 bases remaining between them. Germline V gene data show CDR1 as DFQATT and CDR2 as SNEGSKA (reference sequence). There are 15 residues in the CDR3. The CDR3 protein is CSARDRQGANSPLHF. In DNA, the CDR3 is TGCAGTGCTAGAGATCGTCAGGGAGCTAATTCACCCCTCCACTTT.

This clonotype was seen a handful of times. The V and J genes are TRBV6-1 and TRBJ1-6, with D hard to call. The length of the CDR3 is 13 residues. Germline V gene data show CDR1 as MNHNS and CDR2 as SASEGT. The germline V and J ends were trimmed by 3 bases and 7 bases, with 7 bases remaining between them. CDR3 DNA: TGTGCCAGCAGTGATTCTAAGAATTCACCCCTCCACTTT. Encoded protein: CASSDSKNSPLHF.

This clonotype was seen only a few times. The chain is built from TRBV20-1 and TRBJ2-2, with D possibly matching TRBD1 (5 bases). The CDR3 is made up of 13 amino acids. Germline-derived CDR1 and CDR2 are DFQATT and SNEGSKA (reference sequence). V was cut by 4 bases and J by 8 bases, with 14 bases left in between. CDR3 region: CSAKGRVAGELFF. The CDR3 bases are TGCAGTGCTAAGGGCAGGGTAGCAGGGGAGCTGTTTTTT.

This clonotype was seen a handful of times. The chain recombines TRBV10-1 with TRBJ1-5; D is undetermined. The ends were cut back, 0 bases at V and 4 bases at J, with 16 bases in the middle. CDR3 length equals 17 residues. In germline, CDR1 is WNHNN, CDR2 SYGVQD (reference sequence). The CDR3, as DNA: TGCGCCAGCAGTGAGTCGTGGAGGTTATGCACAAATCAGCCCCAGCATTTT. Its translation: CASSESWRLCTNQPQHF.

This chain joins TRBV6-1 and TRBJ1-1; possible D gene TRBD1, 5 bases. Trimming stripped 6 bases from V and 0 bases from J, with 11 bases between. Per the germline V gene, CDR1 is MNHNS and CDR2 is SASEGT. The CDR3 runs to 14 residues. The CDR3 region has the DNA TGTGCCAGCAGCTCGGGACCGCTGAACACTGAAGCTTTCTTT. Translated: CASSSGPLNTEAFF.

As concerns this clonotype: The junction and the germline gene differ at one end; a read error may be behind it. The V and J genes are TRBV7-7 and TRBJ2-5; TRBD2 agrees at 12 bases. CDR1 is SSHAT, CDR2 FNYEAQ, per germline (reference sequence). The CDR3 covers 15 residues. CDR3 sequence: CVSSSSGGAGETQYF. The DNA for the CDR3 is TGTGTCAGCAGCTCTAGCGGGGGGGCCGGGGAGACCCAGTACTTC.

V is TRBV20-1 and J is TRBJ2-5; 12 bases are shared with TRBD2. The CDR3 consists of 16 residues. V trimming: 4 bases; J trimming: 6 bases; junction bases outside the gene matches: 12. The germline V gene has CDR1 DFQATT and CDR2 SNEGSKA (reference sequence). CDR3 nucleotides: TGCAGTGCTACAGATATTACTAGCGGGGGGTTAAAGACCCAGTACTTC. Translated, it gives CSATDITSGGLKTQYF.

The chain joins TRBV6-1 to TRBJ2-3; D gene ambiguous. The CDR3 totals 16 residues. Germline-derived CDR1 and CDR2 are MNHNS and SASEGT. Trimming took 6 bases from V and 1 from J, leaving 17 bases between them. CDR3 amino acids: CASSLLAQVCTDTQYF. The CDR3 nucleotides read TGTGCCAGCAGCCTCCTGGCCCAGGTGTGCACAGATACGCAGTATTTT.